The clone carrying this T cell receptor (beta chain) was observed at least ten times. Antigen specificity is unknown. The TCR beta CDR3 regions underwent amplification using RNA transcripts as the source. When the TCR CDR3 underwent first-round RT-PCR, the HTBI primer set was used. TCRdb analysed the multiplex PCR reads with MiXCR anew, one entry per CDR3 protein. This table has hundreds of thousands of distinct CDR3 sequences, more than 15% appearing once. This entry belongs to a study of T cells in Graves' hyperthyroidism and ophthalmopathy. General study results and limits: Expanded thyroid clonotypes (above 0.001) were mostly also found in blood.

Ophthalmopathy cases scored 3 or more on the Clinical Activity Score and 4 or more on NOSPECS grade, with duration below 3 months. Sequencing was carried out using blood. The source of this sequence is a young woman with Graves' ophthalmopathy.

CDR3 coding DNA: TGTGCCAGCAGTAAAGCGGGGGCTCTACAGGCTGAGCAGTTCTTC. This translates into CASSKAGALQAEQFF. J is TRBJ2-1 and V is TRBV7-3, with TRBD2 identical over 8 bases. Germline CDR1 SGHTA, CDR2 FQGTGA. V gave up 6 bases and J gave up 9 bases; unmatched junction bases: 13. The CDR3 spans 15 residues.